A single sample is the source of the 5 T cell receptor beta chains below, sequenced in a study of T cell repertoires in aging, cancer and after chemotherapy. Amplification of TCR beta used genomic DNA extracted from peripheral blood. Rearranged V-D-J TRB sequences were amplified with a mixed TRB-A/B primer pool. TCRdb passed the multiplex PCR reads through MiXCR, listing each CDR3 protein once. The sample has about 12,000 distinct CDR3 sequences, roughly a third seen once. Specimen: blood. These TCRs come from a human donor in good health. The donor label of this sample is uncertain.

The gene calls are TRBV7-2 and TRBJ2-2, with D possibly matching TRBD2 (6 bases). The CDR3 length is 15 residues. Germline V CDR1 and CDR2: SGHTA, FQGNSA. V lost 6 bases, J lost 2 bases, and 13 bases lay in between. The CDR3, as DNA: TGTGCCAGCAGTATGTCTAGCGCCAACACCGGGGAGCTGTTTTTT. Translating it yields CASSMSSANTGELFF. Looking up the rest from reference TRBV7-2 and TRBJ2-2 gives the full variable domain: GAGVSQSPSNKVTEKGKDVELRCDPISGHTALYWYRQSLGQGLEFLIYFQGNSAPDKSGLPSDRFSAERTGGSVSTLTIQRTQQEDSAVYLCASSMSSANTGELFFGEGSRLTVL.

The chain is built from TRBV6-6 and TRBJ1-2, with 10 bases fitting TRBD1. The CDR3 sequence is 14 residues long. The germline CDR1 and CDR2 sequences are MNHNY and SVGAGI (reference sequence). The J segment lost 7 bases and the V segment lost 2 bases, leaving 4 bases of the junction unmatched. Written as DNA, the CDR3 is TGTGCCAGCAGTTACACGGACAGGGGGTTTGGCTACACCTTC. It translates to CASSYTDRGFGYTF.

Of note for this clonotype: Given a much more abundant clone one base away, this may be a read error. The CDR3 DNA follows: TGTGTCGGGAGGGGGAGCAATTCACCCCTCCACTTT. Amino acids: CVGRGSNSPLHF. This chain joins TRBV30 and TRBJ1-6; D might be TRBD1 (6 bases). Germline V gene sequence: CDR1 GTSNPN, CDR2 SVGIG (reference sequence). The CDR3 is made up of 12 amino acids. Variable domain in full (rest from reference TRBV30 and TRBJ1-6): SQTIHQWPATLVQPVGSPLSLECTVEGTSNPNLYWYRQAAGRGLQLLFYSVGIGQISSEVPQNLSASRPQDRQFILSSKKLLLSDSGFYLCVGRGSNSPLHFGNGTRLTVT.

This sequence joins TRBV19 and TRBJ1-2, with TRBD1 matching over 9 bases. Germline V CDR1 and CDR2: LNHDA, SQIVND (reference sequence). Trimming removed 8 bases from V and 2 bases from J; junction bases left unmatched: 12. The CDR3 extends over 16 amino acids. The CDR3 loop is CASGDSTGGSNYGYTF. The CDR3 DNA reads as TGTGCCAGTGGGGACTCAACAGGGGGCTCAAACTATGGCTACACCTTC. The full variable domain, in which reference TRBV19 and TRBJ1-2 provide the parts outside the CDR3, is DGGITQSPKYLFRKEGQNVTLSCEQNLNHDAMYWYRQDPGQGLRLIYYSQIVNDFQKGDIAEGYSVSREKKESFPLTVTSAQKNPTAFYLCASGDSTGGSNYGYTFGSGTRLTVV.

This clonotype appeared a few times. V gene TRBV12-3 or TRBV12-4 combines with J gene TRBJ2-1; no firm D call. The CDR3 loop spans 13 amino acids. V was shortened by 6 bases and J by 6 bases, with 12 bases between the two germline ends. The CDR3 loop reads CASRPTTVNEQFF. For the CDR3, the DNA is TGTGCCAGCAGACCCACCACGGTCAATGAGCAGTTCTTC.